This T cell receptor beta chain was sequenced in a study of beta chain features in type 1 diabetes. Findings and caveats of the study: Sequencing from cDNA could over-represent high-TCR-expressing cells. Individuals with type 1 diabetes displayed fewer insertions and more deletions at VDJ junctions. All four CD4+ subsets from Type 1 diabetes patients carried moderately but significantly shorter TCRB CDR3s.

Purity of each sorted population was above 95%. This CDR3 comprises 15 residues. Germline values: CDR1 SNHLY, CDR2 FYNNEI. Trimming removed 7 bases at V and 7 bases at J, with 19 bases between. All of the isolated RNA was reverse transcribed, so expressed TCRB transcripts were sequenced. Using immunoSEQ multiplex PCR, the repertoire was profiled, and TCRdb retains in-frame clones only, with some absent. Of around 99,000 clones listed, about 40% are singletons. Note on this clone: Its antigen is not known.

The rearrangement joins TRBV2 to TRBJ1-4; D perhaps matches TRBD1 (6 bases). Sequencing was carried out using stem cell memory CD4+ T cells from blood. This clonotype originated in a woman aged 18-29 years in good health. In DNA, the CDR3 is TGTGCCAGCACCGAGGGGGGGCGGTCAAGTGAAAAACTGTTTTTT. Protein product: CASTEGGRSSEKLFF. The full variable domain, completed using reference TRBV2 and TRBJ1-4, is EPEVTQTPSHQVTQMGQEVILRCVPISNHLYFYWYRQILGQKVEFLVSFYNNEISEKSEIFDDQFSVERPDGSNFTLKIRSTKLEDSAMYFCASTEGGRSSEKLFFGSGTQLSVL.